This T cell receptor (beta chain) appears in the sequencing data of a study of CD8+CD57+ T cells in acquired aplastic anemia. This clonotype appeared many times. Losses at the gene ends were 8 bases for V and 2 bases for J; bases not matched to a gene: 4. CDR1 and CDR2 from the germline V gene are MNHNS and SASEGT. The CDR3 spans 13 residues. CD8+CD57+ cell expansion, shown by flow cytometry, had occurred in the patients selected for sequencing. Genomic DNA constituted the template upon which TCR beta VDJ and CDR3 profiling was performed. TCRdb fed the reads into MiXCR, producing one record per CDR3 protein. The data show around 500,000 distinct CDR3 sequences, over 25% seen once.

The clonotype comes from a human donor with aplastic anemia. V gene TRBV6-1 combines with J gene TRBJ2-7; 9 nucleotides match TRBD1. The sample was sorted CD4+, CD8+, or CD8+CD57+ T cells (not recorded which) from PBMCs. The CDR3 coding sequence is TGTGCCAGCGGCCGGGACAGGGCCTACGAGCAGTACTTC. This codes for CASGRDRAYEQYF.